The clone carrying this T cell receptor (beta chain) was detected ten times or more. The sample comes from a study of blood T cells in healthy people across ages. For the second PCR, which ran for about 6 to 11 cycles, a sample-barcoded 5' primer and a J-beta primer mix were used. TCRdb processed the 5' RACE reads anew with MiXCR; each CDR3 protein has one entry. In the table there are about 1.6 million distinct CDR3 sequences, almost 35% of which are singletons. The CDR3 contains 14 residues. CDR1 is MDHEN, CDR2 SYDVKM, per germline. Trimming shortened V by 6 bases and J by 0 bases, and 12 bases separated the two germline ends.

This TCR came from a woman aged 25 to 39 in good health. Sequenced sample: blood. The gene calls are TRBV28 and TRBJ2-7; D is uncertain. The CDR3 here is CASSSYPFSYEQYF. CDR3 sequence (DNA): TGTGCCAGCAGCTCCTACCCCTTCTCCTACGAGCAGTACTTC.